This TCR beta chain was observed in a study of T cell clonotyping in hematopoietic cell transplantation. TCRdb's copy holds only in-frame clones and misses some; the assay was immunoSEQ multiplex PCR. Of 8,000 to 10,000 clones in the sample, 93% were seen once. Remarks on this clone: No antigen is known for it.

The trim removed 0 bases at V and 4 bases at J, leaving 7 bases unmatched. Germline V gene lookup returns CDR1 SGHRS and CDR2 YFSETQ. The CDR3 is 17 residues long. Study observations and caveats: After transplant, recipient diversity fell while pathologically expanded clonotypes grew through day 180. At the given depth, recipient repertoires were over 95% de novo clonotypes. Graft donor and pretransplant recipient Inverse Simpson Index values predicted broader posttransplant TCR diversity.

The sample consisted of PBMCs, taken 100 days after allogeneic stem cell transplant. The rearrangement links TRBV5-1 to TRBJ1-6, with 7 bases lining up with TRBD1. This receptor was taken from a male patient between 45 and 59 years old who had an allogeneic stem cell transplant from a related donor, so T cells may come from the graft donor. Some clones in this sample may be carry-over from other donors' samples. CDR3 in amino acids: CASSLAETGPYNSPLHF. DNA for the CDR3: TGCGCCAGCAGCTTGGCCGAGACAGGGCCGTATAATTCACCCCTCCACTTT.